These 31 T cell receptor beta chains originate from one sample sequenced in a study of T cell responses to AZD1222 COVID-19 vaccine. Assay: immunoSEQ multiplex PCR; the TCRdb copy retains only in-frame clones and omits some. The data contain about 99,000 clones, roughly 90% of them seen just once; the ten biggest clones take up over 15%. The sequencing used peripheral blood, collected on day 0 of AZD1222 vaccination. These receptors were obtained from an adult in good health.

The gene calls are TRBV7-6 and TRBJ2-1; 8 bases are shared with TRBD1. The germline V gene encodes CDR1 SGHVS and CDR2 FNYEAQ. The CDR3 is 14 residues long. V lost 2 bases, J lost 9 bases, and 6 bases stayed unmatched. The CDR3 spells CASSLTTGGSEQFF. CDR3 nucleotides: TGTGCCAGCAGCTTAACCACAGGGGGGAGTGAGCAGTTCTTC. The full variable domain, its missing parts supplied by reference TRBV7-6 and TRBJ2-1, is GAGVSQSPRYKVTKRGQDVALRCDPISGHVSLYWYRQALGQGPEFLTYFNYEAQQDKSGLPNDRFSAERPEGSISTLTIQRTEQRDSAMYRCASSLTTGGSEQFFGPGTRLTVL.

The V gene is TRBV5-6, the J gene TRBJ2-7, with 8 nucleotides matching TRBD1. Germline trimming cut 4 bases from V and 2 bases from J; bases unmatched to any gene: 5. Per germline, CDR1 SGHDT and CDR2 YYEEEE. There are 14 residues in the CDR3. CDR3 sequence: CASSKQGEPYEQYF. CDR3 DNA sequence: TGTGCCAGCAGCAAACAGGGGGAGCCCTACGAGCAGTACTTC.

The CDR3 spells CASSTHTNQPQHF. As DNA, the CDR3 is TGTGCCAGCAGCACACACACCAATCAGCCCCAGCATTTT. The chain has TRBV7-2 and TRBJ1-5; D is undetermined. V was pared by 5 bases and J by 3 bases, with 8 bases between. The CDR3 totals 13 residues. CDR1 is SGHTA and CDR2 is FQGNSA in the germline V gene.

The chain recombines TRBV5-1 with TRBJ1-1, with TRBD1 as a possible D gene (6 bases). Between the trimmed V and J ends, which lost 4 bases and 4 bases, there was a span of 17 bases. Germline V gives CDR1 SGHRS, CDR2 YFSETQ. This CDR3 contains 15 residues. CDR3: CASSPPRGGGTEAFF. CDR3 bases: TGCGCCAGCAGCCCCCCCCGGGGAGGGGGCACTGAAGCTTTCTTT. Filled out from reference TRBV5-1 and TRBJ1-1, the complete variable domain reads KAGVTQTPRYLIKTRGQQVTLSCSPISGHRSVSWYQQTPGQGLQFLFEYFSETQRNKGNFPGRFSGRQFSNSRSEMNVSTLELGDSALYLCASSPPRGGGTEAFFGQGTRLTVV.

V is TRBV3-1 (or the pseudogene TRBV3-2) and J is TRBJ2-2; TRBD2 is a possible D gene (7 bases). The CDR3 spans 15 residues. V gave up 6 bases and J gave up 8 bases, with 19 bases separating them. Germline assignment: CDR1 LGHDT and CDR2 YNNKEL (reference sequence). CDR3 region: CASSALWGGAGELFF. The CDR3 DNA sequence: TGTGCCAGCAGTGCTTTGTGGGGGGGCGCTGGGGAGCTGTTTTTT.

This sequence joins TRBV4-1 and TRBJ1-3; D is unclear. This CDR3 region has 15 residues. Germline lookup yields CDR1 MGHRA and CDR2 YSYEKL. The germline V and J ends were trimmed by 5 bases and 0 bases, with 11 bases remaining between them. CDR3 in amino acids: CASSIRALSGNTIYF. The CDR3 region has the DNA TGCGCCAGCAGCATCCGGGCCCTCTCTGGAAACACCATATATTTT.

The chain couples TRBV6-4 to TRBJ1-1; 7 nucleotides agree with TRBD1. The CDR3 runs 15 residues. J gave up 4 bases and V 6 bases, and 11 bases lay outside the gene matches. Germline V gene data show CDR1 as MRHNA and CDR2 as SNTAGT. CDR3 nucleotide sequence: TGTGCCAGCAGCCCCCAGGGGGGGGTGAGCACTGAAGCTTTCTTT. It codes for CASSPQGGVSTEAFF.

This chain uses TRBV7-8 with TRBJ1-3; perhaps TRBD1 as D (6 bases). CDR3 length equals 15 residues. The ends were cut back, 5 bases at V and 2 bases at J, with 13 bases in the middle. Germline CDR1 SGHVS, CDR2 FQNEAQ. CDR3 bases: TGTGCCAGCAGCCCCACCCGGGGGCCTGGAAACACCATATATTTT. Translating gives CASSPTRGPGNTIYF.

The chain carries TRBV23-1 and TRBJ2-7; TRBD1 might be the D (6 bases). TRBV23-1 is an ORF for which the function is uncertain. Trimming pared 10 bases from V and 4 bases from J, leaving 20 bases between. This CDR3 is 14 amino acids long. CDR3: CAIVTGQPQYEQYF. The DNA of the CDR3 is TGCGCCATTGTTACCGGACAGCCCCAGTACGAGCAGTACTTC.

The gene calls are TRBV2 and TRBJ1-1, with 8 bases identical to TRBD1. Germline V gene lookup returns CDR1 SNHLY and CDR2 FYNNEI. The trim removed 7 bases at V and 4 bases at J, leaving 14 bases unmatched. The CDR3 is 16 residues long. The CDR3 is CASTPRGTGGSTEAFF. CDR3 nucleotides: TGTGCCAGCACCCCCCGAGGCACAGGGGGTAGCACTGAAGCTTTCTTT. The full variable domain, its missing parts supplied by reference TRBV2 and TRBJ1-1, is EPEVTQTPSHQVTQMGQEVILRCVPISNHLYFYWYRQILGQKVEFLVSFYNNEISEKSEIFDDQFSVERPDGSNFTLKIRSTKLEDSAMYFCASTPRGTGGSTEAFFGQGTRLTVV.

In the case of this clone: An end of the junction differs from the germline gene, which may be a read error. This chain connects TRBV5-4 to TRBJ1-1; D perhaps matches TRBD1 (6 bases). Germline assignment: CDR1 SGHNT and CDR2 YYREEE (reference sequence). CDR3 size: 17 residues. The CDR3 sequence: CASTLRDSAGDLYEAFF. The CDR3 DNA reads TGTGCCAGCACCTTGAGGGATTCAGCAGGGGACTTGTATGAAGCTTTCTTT.

This sequence joins TRBV3-1 (or the pseudogene TRBV3-2) and TRBJ2-7; D possibly corresponds to TRBD2 (7 bases). Germline values: CDR1 LGHDT, CDR2 YNNKEL (reference sequence). This CDR3 has 14 amino acids. The V and J ends lost 4 bases and 4 bases respectively, with 14 bases between them. CDR3 DNA sequence: TGTGCCAGCAGCCCGGCGGGGGCCGGGTACGAGCAGTACTTC. Protein sequence: CASSPAGAGYEQYF.

This clone has a single count. The V call is TRBV10-3, the J call TRBJ2-7; no definite D call. Per the germline V gene, CDR1 is ENHRY and CDR2 is SYGVKD. The CDR3 runs 10 residues. Deletions cut 10 bases from V and 4 bases from J, with 8 bases between. CDR3 coding DNA: TGTGCCAGCGGAGTTTACGAGCAGTACTTC. Its translation is CASGVYEQYF.

CDR3 in amino acids: CASSVDGARTQPQHF. The DNA for the CDR3 is TGTGCCAGCAGCGTAGACGGGGCCAGGACACAGCCCCAGCATTTT. The genes are TRBV9 and TRBJ1-5; perhaps TRBD1 as D (5 bases). The V end was cut by 0 bases, the J end by 7 bases, with 14 bases between. The CDR3 sequence is 15 residues long. Germline CDR1 reads SGDLS; CDR2 reads YYNGEE.

The chain recombines TRBV6-5 with TRBJ2-1, with D possibly being TRBD1 (6 bases). The V gene's germline CDR1 is MNHEY and CDR2 SVGAGI. V lost 7 bases to trimming and J lost 3 bases, with 13 bases between them. The CDR3 contains 14 residues. CDR3 protein: CASTSKGDYNEQFF. CDR3 bases: TGTGCCAGCACCTCGAAGGGGGACTACAATGAGCAGTTCTTC.

The rearrangement uses TRBV30 and TRBJ1-3; D is uncertain. Germline CDR1 and CDR2: GTSNPN and SVGIG (reference sequence). The CDR3 is made up of 12 amino acids. Trimming cost V 3 bases and J 9 bases, with 12 bases left between them. The CDR3 region has the DNA TGTGCCTGGAGCCCCGTTGAGGGCACCATATATTTT. Its translation: CAWSPVEGTIYF.

This clone occurred a few times. CDR3 residues: CASSFGREAFF. The CDR3 DNA reads as TGTGCCAGCAGTTTTGGCCGAGAAGCTTTCTTT. The chain combines TRBV12-3 or TRBV12-4 with TRBJ1-1, with D unclear. The CDR3 spans 11 residues. V lost 3 bases to trimming and J lost 8 bases, with 7 bases between them.

CDR3 sequence: CATSRDKWEQFF. In DNA form, the CDR3 reads TGTGCCACCAGCAGAGATAAATGGGAGCAGTTCTTC. The chain is built from TRBV15 and TRBJ2-1; D is uncertain. V gave up 0 bases and J gave up 10 bases, with 7 bases separating them. Per the germline V gene, CDR1 is LNHNV and CDR2 is YYDKDF (reference sequence). The CDR3 is made up of 12 amino acids. The variable domain in full, with the rest retrieved from reference TRBV15 and TRBJ2-1, is DAMVIQNPRYQVTQFGKPVTLSCSQTLNHNVMYWYQQKSSQAPKLLFHYYDKDFNNEADTPDNFQSRRPNTSFCFLDIRSPGLGDTAMYLCATSRDKWEQFFGPGTRLTVL.

V usage is TRBV6-5 and J usage is TRBJ2-3; D is ambiguous. Trimming left V 0 bases short and J 0 bases short, with 10 bases between. The CDR3 runs to 16 residues. Germline-derived CDR1 and CDR2 are MNHEY and SVGAGI. The CDR3 sequence: CASSYSVASSTDTQYF. CDR3 bases: TGTGCCAGCAGTTACTCGGTTGCCTCTAGCACAGATACGCAGTATTTT.

The chain joins TRBV27 to TRBJ2-7; D unresolved. Germline loops: CDR1 MNHEY, CDR2 SMNVEV (reference sequence). The V and J ends lost 3 bases and 0 bases respectively, with 6 bases between them. The CDR3 spans 13 residues. The CDR3, as DNA: TGTGCCAGCAGTTTTCGCGGCTCCTACGAGCAGTACTTC. It translates to CASSFRGSYEQYF.

The chain carries TRBV10-3 and TRBJ1-4; D call uncertain. Per the germline V gene, CDR1 is ENHRY and CDR2 is SYGVKD. Trimming took 2 bases from V and 4 from J, leaving 8 bases between them. The CDR3 has 14 residues. The CDR3 here is CAISEQEFNEKLFF. In DNA, the CDR3 is TGTGCCATCAGTGAGCAGGAATTTAATGAAAAACTGTTTTTT.

The V gene is TRBV10-1, the J gene TRBJ2-1; TRBD1 matches at 9 bases. CDR3 length equals 16 residues. Losses at the gene ends were 2 bases for V and 4 bases for J; bases not matched to a gene: 6. From germline, CDR1 is WNHNN and CDR2 SYGVQD (reference sequence). As DNA, the CDR3 is TGCGCCAGCAGTGAGACCAGGGACAGGGTTTACAATGAGCAGTTCTTC. Translated, it gives CASSETRDRVYNEQFF.

In regard to this clone: The sample has other DNA sequences that encode this CDR3 too. This CDR3 reads CAISASYEQYF. Written as DNA, the CDR3 is TGTGCCATCAGCGCCAGCTACGAGCAGTACTTC. V usage is TRBV10-3 and J usage is TRBJ2-7; the D is unclear. V lost 6 bases, J lost 3 bases, and 6 bases lay in between. Germline assignment: CDR1 ENHRY and CDR2 SYGVKD. The CDR3 is 11 residues long.

This chain joins TRBV10-3 and TRBJ1-5, with a possible D match to TRBD1 (5 bases). With 3 bases removed from V and 4 bases from J, the gap between germline ends came to 7 bases. Germline CDR1 ENHRY, CDR2 SYGVKD. The CDR3 is 13 residues long. CDR3 bases: TGTGCCATCAGTGAACGGGGGAATCAGCCCCAGCATTTT. Translated: CAISERGNQPQHF.

The chain links TRBV19 to TRBJ1-1; no clear D. V was cut by 9 bases and J by 1 base, with 9 bases left in between. The germline V gene has CDR1 LNHDA and CDR2 SQIVND (reference sequence). The CDR3 is 12 residues long. CDR3 sequence reads: CASRYGNTEAFF. CDR3 bases: TGTGCCAGCCGCTATGGGAACACTGAAGCTTTCTTT.

The chain combines TRBV5-6 with TRBJ1-1; TRBD1 might be the D (5 bases). V was clipped by 4 bases and J by 1 base, with 11 bases between them. CDR1 is SGHDT and CDR2 is YYEEEE in the germline V gene. This CDR3 is 14 amino acids long. In DNA, the CDR3 is TGTGCCAGCAGCAGGGGACTGCCGAACACTGAAGCTTTCTTT. Translation: CASSRGLPNTEAFF.

Worth noting for this clone: Sequence at one end of the junction differs from germline and may be a read error. DNA for the CDR3: TGTGCCAGCAGGCAAGGGTTAGCGGGGGGGGCAGATACGCAGTATTTT. Translating it yields CASRQGLAGGADTQYF. The rearrangement joins TRBV3-1 (or the pseudogene TRBV3-2) to TRBJ2-3; 11 nucleotides align to TRBD2. The CDR3 runs 16 residues. CDR1 is LGHDT and CDR2 is YNNKEL in the germline V gene (reference sequence).

V usage is TRBV9 and J usage is TRBJ1-2; D is undetermined. Per germline, CDR1 SGDLS and CDR2 YYNGEE. The CDR3 contains 14 residues. With 0 bases removed from V and 4 bases from J, the gap between germline ends came to 10 bases. The chain's CDR3 is CASSVDYYGYGYTF. CDR3 DNA sequence: TGTGCCAGCAGCGTAGATTATTACGGCTATGGCTACACCTTC. The full variable domain, with the rest looked up from reference TRBV9 and TRBJ1-2, is DSGVTQTPKHLITATGQRVTLRCSPRSGDLSVYWYQQSLDQGLQFLIQYYNGEERAKGNILERFSAQQFPDLHSELNLSSLELGDSALYFCASSVDYYGYGYTFGSGTRLTVV.

The CDR3 protein is CASSPPLARNYGYTF. In nucleotides, the CDR3 is TGTGCCAGCAGCCCCCCCTTGGCGAGGAACTATGGCTACACCTTC. The J gene is TRBJ1-2, the V gene TRBV7-9; no clear D gene. Germline assignment: CDR1 SEHNR and CDR2 FQNEAQ (reference sequence). This CDR3 spans 15 amino acids. V lost 5 bases, J lost 2 bases, and 15 bases lay in between.

There are a few counts of this clone. The chain couples TRBV4-1 to TRBJ1-1; D call uncertain. Trimming pared 1 base from V and 1 base from J, leaving 10 bases between. This CDR3 spans 15 amino acids. The germline gives CDR1 MGHRA, CDR2 YSYEKL. The CDR3, as DNA: TGCGCCAGCAGCCAAGGATTCCTCTCGAACACTGAAGCTTTCTTT. Translated: CASSQGFLSNTEAFF.

Concerning this clone: Being one base from a much bigger clone, this may be a read error. This chain links TRBV5-1 with TRBJ1-3; D might be TRBD1 (5 bases). The CDR3 is made up of 13 amino acids. Germline lookup yields CDR1 SGHRS and CDR2 YFSETQ. In nucleotides, the CDR3 is TGCGCCAGCAGCTCAGGGTCGGCGGACACCACATATTTT. Its translation: CASSSGSADTTYF.